The table lists the clone carrying this TCR beta chain with many counts. Its antigen is undetermined. The sample belongs to a study of CD8+CD57+ T cells in acquired aplastic anemia. Study details: An average of roughly 2.9 ug of DNA was obtained from sorted CD4+ and CD8+ cells. The study, taken as a whole, reports: Patients showed no significant difference from controls in CD8+ Simpson's diversity. Twenty-nine CD8+ CDR3 sequences were shared between patients and controls.

Losses at the gene ends were 6 bases for V and 1 base for J; bases not matched to a gene: 7. The CDR3 sequence is 16 residues long. Per germline, CDR1 SNHLY and CDR2 FYNNEI. TCR beta VDJ and CDR3 profiles were obtained from a genomic DNA template. TCRdb independently ran MiXCR on the reads; one entry per CDR3 protein. Of some 220,000 distinct CDR3 sequences listed, 34% are singletons. The rearrangement links TRBV2 to TRBJ2-3; 10 bases fit TRBD2. The sample taken for sequencing was sorted CD4+, CD8+, or CD8+CD57+ T cells (not recorded which) from PBMCs. The receptor was derived from a human donor in good health, serving as a control. Here the CDR3 reads CASRGTSATGTDTQYF. The CDR3 DNA is TGTGCCAGCAGGGGGACTAGCGCCACGGGCACAGATACGCAGTATTTT.